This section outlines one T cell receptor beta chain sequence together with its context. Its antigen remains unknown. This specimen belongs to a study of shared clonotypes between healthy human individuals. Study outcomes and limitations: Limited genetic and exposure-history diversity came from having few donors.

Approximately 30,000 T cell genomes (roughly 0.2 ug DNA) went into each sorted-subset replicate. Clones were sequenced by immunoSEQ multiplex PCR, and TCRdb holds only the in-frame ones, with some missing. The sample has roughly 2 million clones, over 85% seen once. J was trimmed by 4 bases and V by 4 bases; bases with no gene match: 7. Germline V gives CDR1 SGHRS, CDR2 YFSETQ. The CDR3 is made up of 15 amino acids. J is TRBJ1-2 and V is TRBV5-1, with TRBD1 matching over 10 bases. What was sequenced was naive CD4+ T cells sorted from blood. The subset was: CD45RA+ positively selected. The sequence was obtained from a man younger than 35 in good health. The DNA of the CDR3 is TGCGCCAGCAGCACCCTGGGGACAGGGGTCTATGGCTACACCTTC. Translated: CASSTLGTGVYGYTF. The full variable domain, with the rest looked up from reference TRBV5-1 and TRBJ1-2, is KAGVTQTPRYLIKTRGQQVTLSCSPISGHRSVSWYQQTPGQGLQFLFEYFSETQRNKGNFPGRFSGRQFSNSRSEMNVSTLELGDSALYLCASSTLGTGVYGYTFGSGTRLTVV.